This T cell receptor (beta chain) was captured by sequencing in a study of CD8+CD57+ T cells in acquired aplastic anemia. V shed 7 bases and J 5 bases; nucleotides not matched to a gene: 10. Germline V gives CDR1 DFQATT, CDR2 SNEGSKA (reference sequence). The CDR3 contains 13 residues. According to the study, genomic DNA was the template for TCR beta VDJ and CDR3 profiling. TCRdb fed the reads into MiXCR, producing one record per CDR3 protein. The sample carries more than 150,000 distinct CDR3 sequences, 45% to 50% recorded once. This clonotype was found many times. The gene calls are TRBV20-1 and TRBJ2-5; 7 positions agree with TRBD1. The receptor's source is a human donor in good health. Sequencing was carried out using sorted CD4+, CD8+, or CD8+CD57+ T cells (not recorded which) from PBMCs. In nucleotides, the CDR3 is TGCAGTGTCGAGAAAACAGGGGTGGAGACCCAGTACTTC. Its translation is CSVEKTGVETQYF.